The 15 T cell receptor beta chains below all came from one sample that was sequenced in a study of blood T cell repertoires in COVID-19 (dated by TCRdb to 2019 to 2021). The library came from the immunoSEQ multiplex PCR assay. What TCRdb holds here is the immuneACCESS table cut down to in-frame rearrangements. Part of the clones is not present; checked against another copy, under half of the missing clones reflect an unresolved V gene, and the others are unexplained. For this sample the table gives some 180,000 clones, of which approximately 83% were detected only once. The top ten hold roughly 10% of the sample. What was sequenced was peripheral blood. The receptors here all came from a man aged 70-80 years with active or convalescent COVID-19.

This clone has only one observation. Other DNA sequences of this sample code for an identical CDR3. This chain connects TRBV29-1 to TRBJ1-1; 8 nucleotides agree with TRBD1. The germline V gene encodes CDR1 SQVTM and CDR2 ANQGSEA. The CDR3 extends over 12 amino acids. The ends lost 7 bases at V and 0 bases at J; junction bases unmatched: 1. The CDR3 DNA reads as TGCAGCGGGACAGGGATGAACACTGAAGCTTTCTTT. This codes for CSGTGMNTEAFF.

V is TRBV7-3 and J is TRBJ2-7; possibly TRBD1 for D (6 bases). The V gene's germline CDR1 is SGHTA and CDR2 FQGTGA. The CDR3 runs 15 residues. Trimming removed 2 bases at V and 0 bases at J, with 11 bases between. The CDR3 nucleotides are TGTGCCAGCAGCTTAGAGGCAGGGGCCTCCTACGAGCAGTACTTC. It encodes CASSLEAGASYEQYF.

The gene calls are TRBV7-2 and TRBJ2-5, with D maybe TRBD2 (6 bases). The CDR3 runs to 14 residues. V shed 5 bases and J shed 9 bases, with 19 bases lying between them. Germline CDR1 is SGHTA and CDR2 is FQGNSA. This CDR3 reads CASSPGTPGGAQYF. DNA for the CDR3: TGTGCCAGCAGCCCCGGGACCCCGGGCGGGGCCCAGTACTTC.

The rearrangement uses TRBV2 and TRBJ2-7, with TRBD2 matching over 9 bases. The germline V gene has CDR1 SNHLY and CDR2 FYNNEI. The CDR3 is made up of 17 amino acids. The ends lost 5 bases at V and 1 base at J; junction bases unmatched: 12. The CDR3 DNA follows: TGTGCCAGCAGTCGGGGCCTAGCGGGGACGGGTTCCTACGAGCAGTACTTC. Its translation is CASSRGLAGTGSYEQYF.

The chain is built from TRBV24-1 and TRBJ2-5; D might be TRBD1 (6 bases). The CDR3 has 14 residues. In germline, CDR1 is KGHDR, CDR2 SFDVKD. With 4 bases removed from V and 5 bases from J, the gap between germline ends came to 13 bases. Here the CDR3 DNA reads TGTGCCACCAGTGACATGGACAGTCTCGAGACCCAGTACTTC. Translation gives CATSDMDSLETQYF.

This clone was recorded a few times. The CDR3 nucleotides read TGTGCCAGCAGCCTCAGGGGCGTGGACTATGGCTACACCTTC. It is translated as CASSLRGVDYGYTF. This chain links TRBV5-4 with TRBJ1-2; D perhaps matches TRBD1 (6 bases). V lost 4 bases and J lost 3, with 13 bases in between. This CDR3 has 14 amino acids. Germline values: CDR1 SGHNT, CDR2 YYREEE (reference sequence).

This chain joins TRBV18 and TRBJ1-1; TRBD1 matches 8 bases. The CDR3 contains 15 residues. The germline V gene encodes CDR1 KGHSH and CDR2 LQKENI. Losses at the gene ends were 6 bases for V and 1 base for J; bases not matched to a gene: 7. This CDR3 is CASSTGQGKNTEAFF. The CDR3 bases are TGTGCCAGCTCGACCGGACAGGGAAAGAACACTGAAGCTTTCTTT.

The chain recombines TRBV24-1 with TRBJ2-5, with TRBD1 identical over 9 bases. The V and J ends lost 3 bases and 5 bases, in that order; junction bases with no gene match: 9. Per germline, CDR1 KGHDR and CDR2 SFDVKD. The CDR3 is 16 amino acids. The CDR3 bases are TGTGCCACCAGTGATGACGATGGGACAGGGTGGGAGACCCAGTACTTC. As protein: CATSDDDGTGWETQYF.

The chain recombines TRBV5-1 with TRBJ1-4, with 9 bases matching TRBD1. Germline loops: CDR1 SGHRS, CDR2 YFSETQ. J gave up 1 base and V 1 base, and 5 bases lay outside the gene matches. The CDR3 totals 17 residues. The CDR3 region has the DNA TGCGCCAGCAGCTTGTACGGGACAGGGAGAACTAATGAAAAACTGTTTTTT. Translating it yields CASSLYGTGRTNEKLFF.

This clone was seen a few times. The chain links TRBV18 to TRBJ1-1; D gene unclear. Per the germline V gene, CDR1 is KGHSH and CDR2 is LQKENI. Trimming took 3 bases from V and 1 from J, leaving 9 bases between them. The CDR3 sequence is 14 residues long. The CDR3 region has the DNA TGTGCCAGCTCACCCGCTTTGAGGAACACTGAAGCTTTCTTT. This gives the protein CASSPALRNTEAFF.

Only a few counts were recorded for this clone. The CDR3 sequence is CASSSDRSGYGYTF. The CDR3 DNA is TGCGCCAGCAGCTCAGACAGATCCGGCTATGGCTACACCTTC. The chain is built from TRBV5-1 and TRBJ1-2, with D possibly matching TRBD1 (5 bases). The CDR3 contains 14 residues. CDR1 is SGHRS, CDR2 YFSETQ, per germline. With 3 bases removed from V and 4 bases from J, the gap between germline ends came to 13 bases.

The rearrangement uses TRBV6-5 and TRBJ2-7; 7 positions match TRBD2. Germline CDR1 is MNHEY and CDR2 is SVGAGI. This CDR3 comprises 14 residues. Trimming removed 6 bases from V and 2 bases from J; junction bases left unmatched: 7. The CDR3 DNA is TGTGCCAGCAGACTAGATCGGGGGGCCTACGAGCAGTACTTC. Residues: CASRLDRGAYEQYF.

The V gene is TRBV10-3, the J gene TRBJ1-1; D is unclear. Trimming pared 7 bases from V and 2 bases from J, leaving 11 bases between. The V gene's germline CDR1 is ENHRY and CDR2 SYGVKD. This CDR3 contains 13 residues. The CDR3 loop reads CAIKVTDNTEAFF. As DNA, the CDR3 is TGTGCCATCAAAGTGACTGATAACACTGAAGCTTTCTTT.

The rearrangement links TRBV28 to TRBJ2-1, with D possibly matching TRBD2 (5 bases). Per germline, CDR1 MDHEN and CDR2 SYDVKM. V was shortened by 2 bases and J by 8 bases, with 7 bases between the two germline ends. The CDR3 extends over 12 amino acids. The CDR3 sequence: CASSLTADEQFF. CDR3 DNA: TGTGCCAGCAGTTTAACAGCGGATGAGCAGTTCTTC.

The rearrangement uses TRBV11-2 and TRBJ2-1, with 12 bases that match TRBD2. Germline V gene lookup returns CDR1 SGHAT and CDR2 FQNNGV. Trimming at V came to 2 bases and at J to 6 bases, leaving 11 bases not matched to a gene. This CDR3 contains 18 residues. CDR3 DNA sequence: TGTGCCAGCAGCTTAAATCCCCCGGGACTAGCGGGTATCAATGAGCAGTTCTTC. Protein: CASSLNPPGLAGINEQFF.